This T cell receptor (beta chain) was observed in a study of blood T cell repertoires in COVID-19. The CDR3 covers 15 residues. V lost 3 bases, J lost 5 bases, and 6 bases stayed unmatched. The germline V gene encodes CDR1 KGHDR and CDR2 SFDVKD. The table came from immunoSEQ multiplex PCR; TCRdb's copy has only in-frame clones and leaves some out. This sample yields 200,000 or so clones, of which 80% to 90% are seen a single time; 4% to 6% belongs to the top ten. The V gene is TRBV24-1, the J gene TRBJ2-5; 9 bases fit TRBD2. Material for sequencing was peripheral blood. This TCR came from a woman in her 70s with active or convalescent COVID-19. The DNA of the CDR3 is TGTGCCACCAGTGATCCGGGACTAGCTGGCGAGACCCAGTACTTC. Encoded protein: CATSDPGLAGETQYF.